These 16 T cell receptor beta chains came from one sample sequenced in a study of shared clonotypes between healthy human individuals. The assay was immunoSEQ multiplex PCR, and TCRdb's table has in-frame clones only and misses some. Altogether approximately 2.1 million clones are present, about 92% being singletons, with the ten largest covering around 0.4%. The sample comprised naive CD4+ T cells from PBMCs. Subset noted: CD45RA+ positively selected. The receptor source for this set is a man aged 18 to 30 in good health. Some clones in this sample may be carry-over from other donors' samples.

The chain has TRBV5-1 and TRBJ2-7; a weak D match, TRBD2 (5 bases). The V end was cut by 2 bases, the J end by 3 bases, with 12 bases between. From germline, CDR1 is SGHRS and CDR2 YFSETQ. CDR3 length: 14 residues. Here the CDR3 reads CASSLRHGVYEQYF. The CDR3 nucleotides read TGCGCCAGCAGCTTACGGCACGGGGTCTACGAGCAGTACTTC.

The V call is TRBV2, the J call TRBJ2-5, with 14 bases fitting TRBD2. The junction had 4 bases not matched to a gene; V was cut back by 6 bases and J by 7 bases. Germline-derived CDR1 and CDR2 are SNHLY and FYNNEI. This CDR3 is built from 14 residues. The CDR3 loop reads CASRGTSGSWTQYF. The CDR3 bases are TGTGCCAGCAGAGGGACTAGCGGGAGTTGGACCCAGTACTTC. Full variable domain (rest looked up from reference TRBV2 and TRBJ2-5): EPEVTQTPSHQVTQMGQEVILRCVPISNHLYFYWYRQILGQKVEFLVSFYNNEISEKSEIFDDQFSVERPDGSNFTLKIRSTKLEDSAMYFCASRGTSGSWTQYFGPGTRLLVL.

The gene calls are TRBV6-1 and TRBJ1-4, with 7 nucleotides matching TRBD1. From germline, CDR1 is MNHNS and CDR2 SASEGT. J was trimmed by 7 bases and V by 6 bases; bases with no gene match: 5. The CDR3 extends over 13 amino acids. CDR3 nucleotides: TGTGCCAGCAGGCAGCCAGGGGGTGAAAAACTGTTTTTT. Translation: CASRQPGGEKLFF.

The chain recombines TRBV28 with TRBJ2-3; no reliable D call. In germline, CDR1 is MDHEN, CDR2 SYDVKM. There are 12 residues in the CDR3. With 5 bases removed from V and 3 bases from J, the gap between germline ends came to 6 bases. The CDR3 DNA follows: TGTGCCAGCAGTCCCCAGACAGATACGCAGTATTTT. Translated, it gives CASSPQTDTQYF.

This chain uses TRBV11-2 with TRBJ2-2; D might be TRBD2 (5 bases). This CDR3 region has 12 residues. From germline, CDR1 is SGHAT and CDR2 FQNNGV. Trimming took 1 base from V and 8 from J, leaving 5 bases between them. The CDR3 DNA sequence: TGTGCCAGCAGCTTAGCGGGGGGGGAGCTGTTTTTT. Translation gives CASSLAGGELFF. Based on the CDR3 plus reference TRBV11-2 and TRBJ2-2, the full variable domain is EAGVAQSPRYKIIEKRQSVAFWCNPISGHATLYWYQQILGQGPKLLIQFQNNGVVDDSQLPKDRFSAERLKGVDSTLKIQPAKLEDSAVYLCASSLAGGELFFGEGSRLTVL.

The chain has TRBV18 and TRBJ2-7; no clear D. The CDR3 length is 14 residues. The V and J ends lost 3 bases and 6 bases respectively, with 15 bases between them. The germline gives CDR1 KGHSH, CDR2 LQKENI. DNA for the CDR3: TGTGCCAGCTCACCGGGGATATTACAGACCGAGCAGTACTTC. It specifies CASSPGILQTEQYF.

The chain is built from TRBV15 and TRBJ2-7; no reliable D call. The V gene's germline CDR1 is LNHNV and CDR2 YYDKDF (reference sequence). Trimming shortened V by 0 bases and J by 7 bases, and 19 bases separated the two germline ends. This CDR3 comprises 16 residues. In nucleotides, the CDR3 is TGTGCCACCAGCAGAGACATTCTTCCCGGACGGAGAGAGCAGTACTTC. Translating gives CATSRDILPGRREQYF.

The CDR3 loop is CATSTRRGGTDTQYF. In DNA form, the CDR3 reads TGTGCCACCAGCACCAGGAGGGGAGGGACAGATACGCAGTATTTT. The V and J genes are TRBV15 and TRBJ2-3, with 7 bases lining up with TRBD2. This CDR3 is 15 amino acids long. The junction had 7 bases not matched to a gene; V was cut back by 4 bases and J by 3 bases. Germline V gives CDR1 LNHNV, CDR2 YYDKDF (reference sequence).

The chain employs TRBV15 and TRBJ2-2, with a tentative D call TRBD1 (6 bases). Germline lookup yields CDR1 LNHNV and CDR2 YYDKDF (reference sequence). The V and J ends lost 5 bases and 4 bases respectively, with 14 bases between them. This CDR3 has 15 residues. For the CDR3, the DNA is TGTGCCACCAGCTATTCAGGGGCGAGCACCGGGGAGCTGTTTTTT. This sequence encodes CATSYSGASTGELFF.

This clone has a handful of counts. The chain links TRBV19 to TRBJ1-5, with D uncertain. Germline CDR1 reads LNHDA; CDR2 reads SQIVND (reference sequence). The CDR3 is 13 amino acids. V gave up 7 bases and J gave up 6 bases, with 13 bases separating them. CDR3 sequence: CASKDLPGQPQHF. CDR3 nucleotide sequence: TGTGCCAGTAAAGACCTCCCTGGTCAGCCCCAGCATTTT.

The CDR3 region is CASSLDRGGPAFF. The CDR3 DNA is TGTGCCAGCAGCTTAGATCGGGGGGGACCGGCTTTCTTT. This sequence joins TRBV11-3 and TRBJ1-1; maybe TRBD1 (5 bases). The V gene lost 0 bases and the J gene lost 11 bases, with 13 bases spanning the gap. In germline, CDR1 is SGHNT, CDR2 YENEEA. This CDR3 contains 13 residues.

Concerning this clone: The identical CDR3 is also encoded by other nucleotide sequences in the sample. The rearrangement joins TRBV28 to TRBJ1-2; no firm D call. The germline CDR1 and CDR2 sequences are MDHEN and SYDVKM. Trimming shortened V by 6 bases and J by 2 bases, and 7 bases separated the two germline ends. The CDR3 is made up of 12 amino acids. This chain's CDR3 is CASSPSNYGYTF. The CDR3 DNA sequence: TGTGCCAGCAGCCCCTCGAACTATGGCTACACCTTC.

The chain recombines TRBV6-5 with TRBJ2-1; 7 bases fit TRBD2. The CDR3 contains 15 residues. The V and J ends lost 4 bases and 5 bases, in that order; junction bases with no gene match: 8. CDR1 is MNHEY and CDR2 is SVGAGI in the germline V gene. CDR3 amino acids: CASSLGGLGDNEQFF. The CDR3 nucleotides read TGTGCCAGCAGTTTGGGCGGACTAGGCGACAATGAGCAGTTCTTC.

This clone was seen only once. The chain employs TRBV5-1 and TRBJ2-7, with TRBD1 identical over 7 bases. Germline lookup yields CDR1 SGHRS and CDR2 YFSETQ. This CDR3 comprises 17 residues. The V segment lost 4 bases and the J segment 2 bases; nucleotides outside the gene matches: 15. DNA for the CDR3: TGCGCCAGCAGCGCCGTCCCCGGGACAGTAACCACCTACGAGCAGTACTTC. It translates to CASSAVPGTVTTYEQYF.

This chain joins TRBV11-3 and TRBJ2-1; D is tentatively TRBD1 or TRBD2 (6 bases each). Deletions cut 5 bases from V and 5 bases from J, with 13 bases between. The length of the CDR3 is 14 residues. Germline V gives CDR1 SGHNT, CDR2 YENEEA. Here the CDR3 reads CASSPRGGHNEQFF. The CDR3 DNA reads TGTGCCAGCAGCCCCAGAGGGGGGCACAATGAGCAGTTCTTC.

J is TRBJ2-3 and V is TRBV2; D is possibly TRBD2 (6 bases). CDR3 length: 13 amino acids. CDR1 SNHLY and CDR2 FYNNEI come from the germline V gene. With 8 bases removed from V and 0 bases from J, the gap between germline ends came to 9 bases. The CDR3 sequence: CASGTYSTDTQYF. CDR3 bases: TGTGCCAGCGGGACTTACAGCACAGATACGCAGTATTTT. Using reference TRBV2 and TRBJ2-3 for the parts outside the CDR3, the full variable domain is EPEVTQTPSHQVTQMGQEVILRCVPISNHLYFYWYRQILGQKVEFLVSFYNNEISEKSEIFDDQFSVERPDGSNFTLKIRSTKLEDSAMYFCASGTYSTDTQYFGPGTRLTVL.